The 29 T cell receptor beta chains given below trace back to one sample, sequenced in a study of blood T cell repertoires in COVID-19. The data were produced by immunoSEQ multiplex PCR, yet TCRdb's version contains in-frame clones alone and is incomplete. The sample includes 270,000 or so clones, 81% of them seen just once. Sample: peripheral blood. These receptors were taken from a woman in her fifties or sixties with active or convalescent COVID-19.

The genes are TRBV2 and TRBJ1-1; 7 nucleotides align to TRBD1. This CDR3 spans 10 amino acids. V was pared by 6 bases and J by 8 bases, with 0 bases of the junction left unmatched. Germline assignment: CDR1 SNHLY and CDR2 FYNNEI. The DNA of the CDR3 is TGTGCCAGCAGCAGGGGGGAAGCTTTCTTT. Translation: CASSRGEAFF.

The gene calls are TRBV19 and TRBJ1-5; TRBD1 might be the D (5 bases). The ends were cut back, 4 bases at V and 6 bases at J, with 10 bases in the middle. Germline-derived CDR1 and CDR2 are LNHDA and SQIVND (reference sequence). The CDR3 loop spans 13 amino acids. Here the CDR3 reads CASSTYGGQPQHF. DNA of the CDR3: TGTGCCAGTAGTACTTACGGGGGTCAGCCCCAGCATTTT.

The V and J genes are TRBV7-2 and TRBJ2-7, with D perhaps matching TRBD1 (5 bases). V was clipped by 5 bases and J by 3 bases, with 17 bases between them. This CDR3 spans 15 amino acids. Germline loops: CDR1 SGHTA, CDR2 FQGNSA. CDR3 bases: TGTGCCAGCAGCGCCCAGGGAACAGCGATCTACGAGCAGTACTTC. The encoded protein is CASSAQGTAIYEQYF.

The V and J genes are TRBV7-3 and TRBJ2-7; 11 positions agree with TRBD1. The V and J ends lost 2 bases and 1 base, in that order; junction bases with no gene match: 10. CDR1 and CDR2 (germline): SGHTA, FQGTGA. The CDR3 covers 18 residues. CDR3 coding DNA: TGTGCCAGCAGCTTAGCCGGGACAGGGGGTTTGGATTCCTACGAGCAGTACTTC. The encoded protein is CASSLAGTGGLDSYEQYF.

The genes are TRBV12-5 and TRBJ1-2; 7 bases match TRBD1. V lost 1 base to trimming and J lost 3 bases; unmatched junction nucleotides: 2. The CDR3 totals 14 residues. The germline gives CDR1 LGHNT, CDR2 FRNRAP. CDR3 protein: CASGLDDRDYGYTF. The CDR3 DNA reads TGTGCTAGTGGTTTGGATGACAGGGACTATGGCTACACCTTC.

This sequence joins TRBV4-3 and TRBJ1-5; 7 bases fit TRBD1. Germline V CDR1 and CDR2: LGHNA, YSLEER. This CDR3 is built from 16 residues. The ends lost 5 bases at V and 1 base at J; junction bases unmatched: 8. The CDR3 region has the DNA TGCGCCAGCAGCGCCGACGCAGGGGGAAGCAATCAGCCCCAGCATTTT. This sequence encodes CASSADAGGSNQPQHF.

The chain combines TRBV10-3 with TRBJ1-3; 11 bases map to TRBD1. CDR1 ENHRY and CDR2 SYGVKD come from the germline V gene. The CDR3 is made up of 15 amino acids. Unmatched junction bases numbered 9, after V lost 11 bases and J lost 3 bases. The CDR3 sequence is CAAWTGGDFGNTIYF. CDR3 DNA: TGTGCCGCCTGGACAGGGGGCGATTTTGGAAACACCATATATTTT.

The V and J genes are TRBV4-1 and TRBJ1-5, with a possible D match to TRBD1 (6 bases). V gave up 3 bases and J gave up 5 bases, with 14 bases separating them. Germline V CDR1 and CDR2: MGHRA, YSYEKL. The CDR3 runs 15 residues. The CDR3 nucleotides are TGCGCCAGCAGCCACCCCCAACAGGGTCATCAGCCCCAGCATTTT. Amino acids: CASSHPQQGHQPQHF.

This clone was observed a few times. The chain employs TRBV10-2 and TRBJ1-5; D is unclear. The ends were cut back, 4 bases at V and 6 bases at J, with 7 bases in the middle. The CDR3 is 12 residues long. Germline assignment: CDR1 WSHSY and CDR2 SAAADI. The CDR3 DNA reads TGCGCCAGCAGTGTGGCTGGTCAGCCCCAGCATTTT. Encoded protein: CASSVAGQPQHF.

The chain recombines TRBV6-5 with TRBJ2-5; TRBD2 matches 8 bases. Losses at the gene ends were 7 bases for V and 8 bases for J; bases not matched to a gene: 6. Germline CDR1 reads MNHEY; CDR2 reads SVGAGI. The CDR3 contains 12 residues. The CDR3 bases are TGTGCCAGCACGGGGGGGGGTTCAACCCAGTACTTC. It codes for CASTGGGSTQYF.

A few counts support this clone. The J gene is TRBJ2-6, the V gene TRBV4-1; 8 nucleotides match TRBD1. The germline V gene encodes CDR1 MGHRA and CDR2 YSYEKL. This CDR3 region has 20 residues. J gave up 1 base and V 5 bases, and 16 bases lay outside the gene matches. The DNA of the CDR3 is TGCGCCAGCAGCTCAGGGACAGGAAGGCTCCGAAGTTCTGGGGCCAACGTCCTGACTTTC. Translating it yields CASSSGTGRLRSSGANVLTF.

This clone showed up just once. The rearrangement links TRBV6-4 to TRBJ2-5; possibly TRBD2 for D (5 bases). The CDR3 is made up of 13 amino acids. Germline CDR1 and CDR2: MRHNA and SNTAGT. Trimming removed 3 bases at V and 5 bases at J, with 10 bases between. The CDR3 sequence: CASSENTGETQYF. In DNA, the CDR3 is TGTGCCAGCAGTGAAAATACGGGGGAGACCCAGTACTTC.

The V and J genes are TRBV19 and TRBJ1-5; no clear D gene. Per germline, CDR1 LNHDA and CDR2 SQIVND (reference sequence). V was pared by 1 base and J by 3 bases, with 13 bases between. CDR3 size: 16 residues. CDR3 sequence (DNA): TGTGCCAGTAGTATAGGTTTAATCCCTATCAATCAGCCCCAGCATTTT. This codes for CASSIGLIPINQPQHF.

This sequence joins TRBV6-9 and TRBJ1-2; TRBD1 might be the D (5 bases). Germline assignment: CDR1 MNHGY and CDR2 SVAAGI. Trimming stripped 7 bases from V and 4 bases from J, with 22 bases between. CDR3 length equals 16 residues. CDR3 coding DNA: TGTGCCAGCACCCGACCCAGGGCCGGCTTGAGCTATGGCTACACCTTC. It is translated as CASTRPRAGLSYGYTF.

This chain's CDR3 is CASSLERDRGREQYF. DNA for the CDR3: TGTGCCAGCAGCTTGGAGAGGGACAGGGGCAGGGAGCAGTACTTC. J is TRBJ2-7 and V is TRBV5-4; 10 bases are a match to TRBD1. Trimming removed 0 bases from V and 7 bases from J; junction bases left unmatched: 7. Germline V gene data show CDR1 as SGHNT and CDR2 as YYREEE (reference sequence). The CDR3 is made up of 15 amino acids.

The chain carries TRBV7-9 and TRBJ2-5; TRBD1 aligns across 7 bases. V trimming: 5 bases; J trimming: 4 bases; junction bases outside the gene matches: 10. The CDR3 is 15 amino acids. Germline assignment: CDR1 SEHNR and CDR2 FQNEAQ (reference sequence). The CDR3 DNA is TGTGCCAGCAGCAGGACCCCCAGGGGGAGAGAGACCCAGTACTTC. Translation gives CASSRTPRGRETQYF. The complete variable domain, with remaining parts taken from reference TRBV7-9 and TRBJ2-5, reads DTGVSQNPRHKITKRGQNVTFRCDPISEHNRLYWYRQTLGQGPEFLTYFQNEAQLEKSRLLSDRFSAERPKGSFSTLEIQRTEQGDSAMYLCASSRTPRGRETQYFGPGTRLLVL.

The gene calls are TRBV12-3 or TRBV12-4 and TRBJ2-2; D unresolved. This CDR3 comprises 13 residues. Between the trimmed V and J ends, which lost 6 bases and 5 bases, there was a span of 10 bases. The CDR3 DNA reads TGTGCCAGCAGCCCTACCGGTACCGGGGAGCTGTTTTTT. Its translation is CASSPTGTGELFF.

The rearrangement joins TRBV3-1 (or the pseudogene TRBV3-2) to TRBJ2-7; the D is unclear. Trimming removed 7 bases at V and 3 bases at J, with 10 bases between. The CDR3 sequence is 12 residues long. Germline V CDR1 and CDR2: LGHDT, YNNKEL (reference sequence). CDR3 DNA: TGTGCCAGCACCGGAGCTGGCTACGAGCAGTACTTC. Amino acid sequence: CASTGAGYEQYF.

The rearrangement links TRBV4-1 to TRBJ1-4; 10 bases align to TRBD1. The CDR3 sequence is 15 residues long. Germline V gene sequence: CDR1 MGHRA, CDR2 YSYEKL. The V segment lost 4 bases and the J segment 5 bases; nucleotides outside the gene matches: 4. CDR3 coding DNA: TGCGCCAGCAGCCGTTCGGGACAGGGGAATGAAAAACTGTTTTTT. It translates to CASSRSGQGNEKLFF.

CDR3 region: CASSGGGTANEKLFF. CDR3 sequence (DNA): TGTGCCAGCAGCGGCGGAGGGACAGCTAATGAAAAACTGTTTTTT. This chain connects TRBV9 to TRBJ1-4; 7 bases are shared with TRBD1. Germline V gene lookup returns CDR1 SGDLS and CDR2 YYNGEE. This CDR3 comprises 15 residues. V was pared by 3 bases and J by 3 bases, with 5 bases of the junction left unmatched.

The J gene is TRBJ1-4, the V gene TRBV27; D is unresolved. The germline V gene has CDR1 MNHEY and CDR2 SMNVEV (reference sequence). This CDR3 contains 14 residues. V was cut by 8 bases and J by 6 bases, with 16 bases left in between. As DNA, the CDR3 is TGTGCCAGCCGCCCGATAGGGAGCGATGAAAAACTGTTTTTT. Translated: CASRPIGSDEKLFF.

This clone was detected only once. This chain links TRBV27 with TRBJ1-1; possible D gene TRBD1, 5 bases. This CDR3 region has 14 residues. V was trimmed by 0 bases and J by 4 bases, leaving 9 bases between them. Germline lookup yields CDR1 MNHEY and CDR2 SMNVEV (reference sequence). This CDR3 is CASSLSAGRTEAFF. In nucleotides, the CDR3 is TGTGCCAGCAGTTTATCGGCAGGGCGCACTGAAGCTTTCTTT.

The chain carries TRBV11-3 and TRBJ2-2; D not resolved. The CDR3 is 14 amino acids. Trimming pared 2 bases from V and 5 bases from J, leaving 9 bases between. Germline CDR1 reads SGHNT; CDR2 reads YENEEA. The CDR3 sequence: CASSLTTSTGELFF. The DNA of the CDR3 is TGTGCCAGCAGCTTAACTACCTCAACCGGGGAGCTGTTTTTT.

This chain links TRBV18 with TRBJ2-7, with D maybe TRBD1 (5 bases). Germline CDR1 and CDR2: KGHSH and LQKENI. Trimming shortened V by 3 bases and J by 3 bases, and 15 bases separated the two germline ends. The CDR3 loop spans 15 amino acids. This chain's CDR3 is CASSPEQVIIYEQYF. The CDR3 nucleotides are TGTGCCAGCTCACCGGAACAGGTAATTATCTACGAGCAGTACTTC. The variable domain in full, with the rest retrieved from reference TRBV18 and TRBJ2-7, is NAGVMQNPRHLVRRRGQEARLRCSPMKGHSHVYWYRQLPEEGLKFMVYLQKENIIDESGMPKERFSAEFPKEGPSILRIQQVVRGDSAAYFCASSPEQVIIYEQYFGPGTRLTVT.

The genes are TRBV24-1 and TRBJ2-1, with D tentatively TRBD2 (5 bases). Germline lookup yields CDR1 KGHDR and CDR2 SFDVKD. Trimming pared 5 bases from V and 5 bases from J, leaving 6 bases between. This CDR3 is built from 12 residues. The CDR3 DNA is TGTGCCACCAGTGTGGGAGACAATGAGCAGTTCTTC. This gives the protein CATSVGDNEQFF.

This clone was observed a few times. CDR3 bases: TGTGCCAGTAGTATCCCCTTTTGGAACACTGAAGCTTTCTTT. Translated: CASSIPFWNTEAFF. The chain has TRBV19 and TRBJ1-1; no firm D call. Germline V gene sequence: CDR1 LNHDA, CDR2 SQIVND (reference sequence). This CDR3 contains 14 residues. Trimming cost V 3 bases and J 1 base, with 9 bases left between them.

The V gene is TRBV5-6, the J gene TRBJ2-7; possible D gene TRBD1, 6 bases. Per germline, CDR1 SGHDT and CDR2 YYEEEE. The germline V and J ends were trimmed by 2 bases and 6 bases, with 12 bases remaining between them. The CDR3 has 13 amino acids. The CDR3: CASSFRGGLEQYF. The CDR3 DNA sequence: TGTGCCAGCAGCTTCAGAGGGGGTCTCGAGCAGTACTTC.

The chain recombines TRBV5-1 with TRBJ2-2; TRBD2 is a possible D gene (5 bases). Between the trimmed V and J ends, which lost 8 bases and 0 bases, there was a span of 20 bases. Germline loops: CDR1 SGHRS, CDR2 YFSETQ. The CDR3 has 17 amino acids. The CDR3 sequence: CASAGGPSFSNTGELFF. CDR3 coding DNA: TGCGCCAGTGCGGGCGGGCCCTCCTTTTCGAACACCGGGGAGCTGTTTTTT.

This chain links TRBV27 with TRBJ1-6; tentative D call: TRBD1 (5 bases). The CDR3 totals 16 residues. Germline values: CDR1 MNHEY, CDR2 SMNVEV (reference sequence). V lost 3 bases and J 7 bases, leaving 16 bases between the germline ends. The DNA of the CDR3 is TGTGCCAGCAGTTTGATCGGTCAGGGACTAAATTCACCCCTCCACTTT. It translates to CASSLIGQGLNSPLHF.